The 27 T cell receptor beta chains listed next were all sequenced from one sample in a study of blood T cell repertoires in COVID-19. Profiling relied on immunoSEQ multiplex PCR, and the TCRdb table lists in-frame clones only, not all of them. The repertoire holds 50,000 to 55,000 clones, around nine tenths seen once, with 4% in the top ten. The sequenced material came from peripheral blood. All receptors derive from a man between 45 and 60 years old with acute or convalescent COVID-19.

V is TRBV7-9 and J is TRBJ2-1; 7 bases map to TRBD2. V gave up 5 bases and J gave up 12 bases; unmatched junction bases: 19. There are 16 residues in the CDR3. Germline values: CDR1 SEHNR, CDR2 FQNEAQ (reference sequence). The CDR3 bases are TGTGCCAGCAGCACCACCTCTGGGGGGGGTACAGACGGGCAGTTCTTC. Its protein is CASSTTSGGGTDGQFF. Filled out from reference TRBV7-9 and TRBJ2-1, the complete variable domain reads DTGVSQNPRHKITKRGQNVTFRCDPISEHNRLYWYRQTLGQGPEFLTYFQNEAQLEKSRLLSDRFSAERPKGSFSTLEIQRTEQGDSAMYLCASSTTSGGGTDGQFFGPGTRLTVL.

The chain couples TRBV24-1 to TRBJ1-2; 12 nucleotides line up with TRBD1. The CDR3 totals 15 residues. Germline values: CDR1 KGHDR, CDR2 SFDVKD. V lost 6 bases, J lost 3 bases, and 4 bases stayed unmatched. The CDR3 DNA follows: TGTGCCACCAGTACCGGGACAGGGGGCGACTATGGCTACACCTTC. Its translation is CATSTGTGGDYGYTF.

The chain has TRBV9 and TRBJ1-1; no definite D call. V lost 0 bases to trimming and J lost 1 base, with 10 bases between them. Germline values: CDR1 SGDLS, CDR2 YYNGEE. The CDR3 extends over 15 amino acids. This CDR3 reads CASSVDKHGNTEAFF. Here the CDR3 DNA reads TGTGCCAGCAGCGTAGATAAGCACGGGAACACTGAAGCTTTCTTT.

The chain is built from TRBV27 and TRBJ1-5; no clear D. The CDR3 is 16 amino acids. The V end was cut by 6 bases, the J end by 3 bases, with 18 bases between. Looked up from germline, CDR1 is MNHEY and CDR2 is SMNVEV (reference sequence). Here the CDR3 DNA reads TGTGCCAGCAGCCCCCGAGCTTCCTCCTACAATCAGCCCCAGCATTTT. It translates to CASSPRASSYNQPQHF.

The chain has TRBV6-1 and TRBJ2-5, with D possibly TRBD2 on 5 matching bases. CDR3 length: 18 amino acids. V was cut by 0 bases and J by 1 base, with 18 bases left in between. Per the germline V gene, CDR1 is MNHNS and CDR2 is SASEGT. The CDR3: CASSEALLRRGTQETQYF. In DNA, the CDR3 is TGTGCCAGCAGTGAAGCGCTGCTCCGCCGGGGAACCCAAGAGACCCAGTACTTC.

This sequence joins TRBV10-3 and TRBJ2-1; 7 nucleotides match TRBD2. This CDR3 has 15 residues. The V and J ends lost 8 bases and 3 bases, in that order; junction bases with no gene match: 10. CDR1 and CDR2 (germline): ENHRY, SYGVKD. The CDR3 protein is CAIGVGRELYNEQFF. CDR3 sequence (DNA): TGTGCCATCGGGGTAGGGCGGGAGCTCTACAATGAGCAGTTCTTC.

V usage is TRBV10-3 and J usage is TRBJ1-2; D ambiguous. Germline CDR1 and CDR2: ENHRY and SYGVKD. Deletions cut 0 bases from V and 8 bases from J, with 16 bases between. The CDR3 is 15 amino acids. The CDR3 reads CAISESGLLTRGYTF. Here the CDR3 DNA reads TGTGCCATCAGTGAGTCAGGGCTACTCACTAGGGGCTACACCTTC.

In DNA form, the CDR3 reads TGTGCCAGTGCTGAGGGATGGAACACTGAAGCTTTCTTT. Amino acid sequence: CASAEGWNTEAFF. The J gene is TRBJ1-1, the V gene TRBV19, with D uncertain. V was cut by 8 bases and J by 1 base, with 11 bases left in between. The CDR3 length is 13 residues. The V gene's germline CDR1 is LNHDA and CDR2 SQIVND (reference sequence).

This chain links TRBV12-2 with TRBJ1-5. TRBV12-2 is a pseudogene segment. This CDR3 has 17 residues. The CDR3 loop reads CASRLEGRMTGNQPQHF. CDR3 sequence (DNA): TGTGCAAGTCGCTTAGAAGGGAGGATGACAGGCAATCAGCCCCAGCATTTT.

The rearrangement joins TRBV7-2 to TRBJ2-3; 8 nucleotides agree with TRBD2. The V gene end was trimmed by 9 bases and the J gene end by 2 bases; junction bases not matched to a gene: 7. Germline loops: CDR1 SGHTA, CDR2 FQGNSA. The CDR3 is 14 residues long. CDR3 bases: TGTGCCAGGGAGTCGGGGGGGAACACAGATACGCAGTATTTT. Translating gives CARESGGNTDTQYF.

The chain employs TRBV5-1 and TRBJ2-1; 8 positions match TRBD2. Unmatched junction bases numbered 7, after V lost 1 base and J lost 7 bases. The CDR3 sequence is 15 residues long. From germline, CDR1 is SGHRS and CDR2 YFSETQ. Here the CDR3 reads CASSLTAGVQNEQFF. The CDR3 DNA is TGCGCCAGCAGCTTGACAGCGGGAGTCCAGAATGAGCAGTTCTTC.

On this clone itself: The sample carries other DNA sequences with the same CDR3. This rearrangement joins TRBV9 to TRBJ2-3, with TRBD2 matching over 7 bases. CDR3 length equals 16 residues. V was clipped by 0 bases and J by 4 bases; unmatched bases: 8. Germline V gives CDR1 SGDLS, CDR2 YYNGEE. CDR3 coding DNA: TGTGCCAGCAGCGTAGCGGGGCGGGAGAGCTCAGATACGCAGTATTTT. Translating gives CASSVAGRESSDTQYF.

V gene TRBV10-2 combines with J gene TRBJ2-5; no definite D call. Germline lookup yields CDR1 WSHSY and CDR2 SAAADI. This CDR3 contains 12 residues. The V end lost 8 bases, the J end lost 7 bases, and 14 bases lay between the germline ends. The CDR3 DNA reads TGCGCCAGCCTATCTGAGGAAGGGACCCAGTACTTC. Translated, it gives CASLSEEGTQYF.

V and J are TRBV12-3 or TRBV12-4 and TRBJ1-4, with a weak D call TRBD1 (6 bases). Between the trimmed V and J ends, which lost 6 bases and 7 bases, there was a span of 9 bases. The CDR3 runs 12 residues. The CDR3 here is CASSRTVEKLFF. CDR3 DNA: TGTGCCAGCAGCCGGACAGTTGAAAAACTGTTTTTT.

V usage is TRBV5-1 and J usage is TRBJ2-7, with 7 bases identical to TRBD1. The CDR3 length is 15 residues. The V and J ends lost 4 bases and 6 bases, in that order; junction bases with no gene match: 13. Looked up from germline, CDR1 is SGHRS and CDR2 is YFSETQ. CDR3 sequence (DNA): TGCGCCAGCAGCAACCGGACAGGTCGTGGTGGCGAGCAGTACTTC. It codes for CASSNRTGRGGEQYF.

V and J are TRBV24-1 and TRBJ2-2; TRBD1 matches at 10 bases. J was trimmed by 1 base and V by 0 bases; bases with no gene match: 4. Germline CDR1 KGHDR, CDR2 SFDVKD. The CDR3 extends over 18 amino acids. The CDR3 spells CATSDLQGDRGNTGELFF. The CDR3 DNA reads TGTGCCACCAGTGATTTGCAGGGGGACAGGGGGAACACCGGGGAGCTGTTTTTT.

The chain couples TRBV7-6 to TRBJ2-7; 8 bases are shared with TRBD2. The CDR3 runs 15 residues. V lost 4 bases, J lost 3 bases, and 8 bases stayed unmatched. Germline V gene data show CDR1 as SGHVS and CDR2 as FNYEAQ. Here the CDR3 reads CASSSSFAGGYEQYF. Here the CDR3 DNA reads TGTGCCAGCAGCTCGTCCTTCGCGGGGGGCTACGAGCAGTACTTC.

The rearrangement links TRBV7-8 to TRBJ2-3; no definite D call. Per the germline V gene, CDR1 is SGHVS and CDR2 is FQNEAQ. V lost 4 bases to trimming and J lost 2 bases, with 7 bases between them. The CDR3 totals 13 residues. CDR3 sequence: CASSYLFTDTQYF. In DNA form, the CDR3 reads TGTGCCAGCAGCTACTTATTCACAGATACGCAGTATTTT. The complete variable domain, with remaining parts taken from reference TRBV7-8 and TRBJ2-3, reads GAGVSQSPRYKVAKRGQDVALRCDPISGHVSLFWYQQALGQGPEFLTYFQNEAQLDKSGLPSDRFFAERPEGSVSTLKIQRTQQEDSAVYLCASSYLFTDTQYFGPGTRLTVL.

The J gene is TRBJ1-6, the V gene TRBV7-9, with D possibly TRBD1 on 5 matching bases. Germline CDR1 is SEHNR and CDR2 is FQNEAQ (reference sequence). V lost 1 base and J 9 bases, leaving 13 bases between the germline ends. The CDR3 consists of 15 residues. The DNA for the CDR3 is TGTGCCAGCAGCTTAGGCACAGGCAGGGTTTCACCCCTCCACTTT. This encodes CASSLGTGRVSPLHF.

The CDR3 region is CASSEGDYGYGYTF. The CDR3 bases are TGTGCCAGCAGTGAGGGTGACTATGGATATGGCTACACCTTC. The chain employs TRBV2 and TRBJ1-2; D not certain. Germline CDR1 reads SNHLY; CDR2 reads FYNNEI. Trimming left V 3 bases short and J 5 bases short, with 13 bases between. There are 14 residues in the CDR3.

The chain links TRBV18 to TRBJ1-1, with D perhaps matching TRBD1 (6 bases). V lost 1 base and J 1 base, leaving 7 bases between the germline ends. The CDR3 has 14 amino acids. CDR1 is KGHSH, CDR2 LQKENI, per germline. The CDR3 nucleotides are TGTGCCAGCTCACCACTGGACAGGAACACTGAAGCTTTCTTT. It codes for CASSPLDRNTEAFF.

The table lists this clone with a count of one. The DNA of the CDR3 is TGTGCCAGCAGCTTGGCCAGAGGGCGGCAAGAACGCGAGCAGTACTTC. It yields the protein CASSLARGRQEREQYF. V and J are TRBV5-4 and TRBJ2-7, with TRBD2 as a possible D gene (5 bases). In germline, CDR1 is SGHNT, CDR2 YYREEE (reference sequence). This CDR3 spans 16 amino acids. The V and J ends lost 0 bases and 6 bases respectively, with 19 bases between them.

The chain links TRBV28 to TRBJ1-3, with a weak D call TRBD1 (5 bases). V was pared by 2 bases and J by 0 bases, with 11 bases between. From germline, CDR1 is MDHEN and CDR2 SYDVKM. This CDR3 has 16 amino acids. CDR3 coding DNA: TGTGCCAGCAGTTTAGACAGTGCATACTCTGGAAACACCATATATTTT. It codes for CASSLDSAYSGNTIYF.

With respect to this clone: This same CDR3 is encoded by further DNA sequences in the sample. This sequence joins TRBV25-1 and TRBJ1-3; a possible D gene is TRBD1 (5 bases). The length of the CDR3 is 13 residues. Per the germline V gene, CDR1 is MGHDK and CDR2 is SYGVNS. The germline V and J ends were trimmed by 6 bases and 5 bases, with 11 bases remaining between them. The CDR3 region has the DNA TGTGCCAGCAGGAGGCAGGGAAGAAACACCATATATTTT. Protein: CASRRQGRNTIYF.

V usage is TRBV5-1 and J usage is TRBJ1-2; D is unclear. CDR3 size: 14 residues. CDR1 is SGHRS and CDR2 is YFSETQ in the germline V gene. V was pared by 4 bases and J by 3 bases, with 13 bases between. As DNA, the CDR3 is TGCGCCAGCAGCCCCACGAGTGGTGACTATGGCTACACCTTC. This encodes CASSPTSGDYGYTF.

This chain links TRBV18 with TRBJ2-1; TRBD2 matches at 14 bases. V shed 6 bases and J 3 bases; nucleotides not matched to a gene: 13. The CDR3 is 19 residues long. The germline V gene encodes CDR1 KGHSH and CDR2 LQKENI. This CDR3 is CASSSRARLAGGNYNEQFF. The DNA for the CDR3 is TGTGCCAGCTCGTCCAGGGCCCGACTAGCGGGAGGGAACTACAATGAGCAGTTCTTC.

The rearrangement uses TRBV5-5 and TRBJ1-5; 10 bases are shared with TRBD1. The CDR3 runs to 15 residues. V shed 4 bases and J 6 bases; nucleotides not matched to a gene: 7. Germline loops: CDR1 SGHKS, CDR2 YYEKEE (reference sequence). The CDR3 is CASSPPGQGLQPQHF. The DNA for the CDR3 is TGTGCCAGCAGCCCCCCGGGACAGGGGCTTCAGCCCCAGCATTTT.